Listed below are T cell receptor beta chains from one sample, sequenced in a study of T-cell memory formation after mild COVID-19. TCRdb re-derived calls from the 5' RACE reads in MiXCR, one entry per CDR3 protein. The data contain roughly 350,000 distinct CDR3 sequences, approximately 13% of them seen just once; the ten biggest clones take up about 20%. The specimen sequenced was PBMCs or a T cell subset sorted from them (not recorded which). These receptors originate from a man aged 18 to 35 who had mild COVID-19 (a few samples of this study predate the infection). Cell type and time point are not known. Each CDR3 is given with its conserved first and last residue. The D gene is left open where the match is weak. The size field is filled for only some rows; it gives once, few, many or a size class.

len: 15; abundance: few; d_gene: TRBD2; v_gene: TRBV4-2; j_gene: TRBJ2-5; CDR3aa: CASSQGSSGGETQYF; CDR3nt: TGTGCCAGCAGCCAAGGGTCTAGCGGGGGGGAGACCCAGTACTTC
len: 16; abundance: few; d_gene: TRBD2; v_gene: TRBV9; j_gene: TRBJ2-1; CDR3aa: CASSGSGEISYNEQFF; CDR3nt: TGTGCCAGCAGCGGTAGCGGGGAAATAAGCTACAATGAGCAGTTCTTC
len: 15; abundance: NA; d_gene: TRBD2; v_gene: TRBV5-4; j_gene: TRBJ2-1; CDR3aa: CATLPGSGAYNEQFF; CDR3nt: TGTGCCACCCTGCCGGGAAGCGGGGCCTACAATGAGCAGTTCTTC
len: 13; abundance: many; d_gene: NA; v_gene: TRBV12-3/TRBV12-4; j_gene: TRBJ1-4; CDR3aa: CASSFSLGEKLFF; CDR3nt: TGTGCCAGCAGTTTTTCGCTCGGAGAAAAACTGTTTTTT
len: 14; abundance: many; d_gene: TRBD1; v_gene: TRBV7-6; j_gene: TRBJ1-2; CDR3aa: CASSLLAGQGVYTF; CDR3nt: TGTGCCAGCAGCCTACTTGCGGGACAGGGGGTTTACACCTTC
len: 14; abundance: many; d_gene: NA; v_gene: TRBV7-6; j_gene: TRBJ2-7; CDR3aa: CASSLRQGGYEQYF; CDR3nt: TGTGCCAGCAGCTTAAGGCAGGGTGGCTACGAGCAGTACTTC
len: 14; abundance: few; d_gene: NA; v_gene: TRBV4-2; j_gene: TRBJ2-1; CDR3aa: CASSQEGSTDEQFF; CDR3nt: TGTGCCAGCAGCCAAGAGGGATCTACTGATGAGCAGTTCTTC
len: 12; abundance: few; d_gene: NA; v_gene: TRBV6-5; j_gene: TRBJ1-1; CDR3aa: CASSYGWGEAFF; CDR3nt: TGTGCCAGCAGTTACGGTTGGGGTGAAGCTTTCTTT
len: 14; abundance: many; d_gene: NA; v_gene: TRBV12-3/TRBV12-4; j_gene: TRBJ1-6; CDR3aa: CASTQNSYNSPLHF; CDR3nt: TGTGCCAGCACTCAGAACTCCTATAATTCACCCCTCCACTTT
len: 12; abundance: NA; d_gene: TRBD1; v_gene: TRBV7-2; j_gene: TRBJ1-6; CDR3aa: CASSGTAKPLHF; CDR3nt: TGTGCCAGCAGTGGGACAGCAAAACCCCTCCACTTT
len: 14; abundance: few; d_gene: TRBD1; v_gene: TRBV20-1; j_gene: TRBJ1-5; CDR3aa: CSAKKGGTNQPQHF; CDR3nt: TGCAGTGCTAAAAAAGGGGGCACCAATCAGCCCCAGCATTTT
len: 17; abundance: few; d_gene: TRBD2; v_gene: TRBV5-1; j_gene: TRBJ2-5; CDR3aa: CASSLAGSGGAGETQYF; CDR3nt: TGCGCCAGCAGCTTGGCCGGTAGCGGGGGGGCCGGGGAGACCCAGTACTTC
len: 13; abundance: few; d_gene: NA; v_gene: TRBV2; j_gene: TRBJ1-5; CDR3aa: CASVEGGRQPQHF; CDR3nt: TGTGCCAGCGTCGAGGGAGGGCGGCAGCCCCAGCATTTT
len: 14; abundance: few; d_gene: TRBD1; v_gene: TRBV5-1; j_gene: TRBJ1-4; CDR3aa: CASSSDRFGEKLFF; CDR3nt: TGCGCCAGCAGCTCGGACAGGTTCGGTGAAAAACTGTTTTTT
len: 16; abundance: NA; d_gene: NA; v_gene: TRBV5-1; j_gene: TRBJ1-4; CDR3aa: CASSLGGSFPSEKLFF; CDR3nt: TGCGCCAGCAGCTTGGGGGGTTCATTCCCGAGCGAAAAACTGTTTTTT
len: 14; abundance: NA; d_gene: NA; v_gene: TRBV4-3; j_gene: TRBJ1-2; CDR3aa: CASSQEQAAGSYTF; CDR3nt: TGCGCCAGCAGCCAAGAACAAGCCGCGGGTAGCTACACCTTC
len: 15; abundance: NA; d_gene: NA; v_gene: TRBV5-1; j_gene: TRBJ2-3; CDR3aa: CASSLSGALSDTQYF; CDR3nt: TGCGCCAGCAGCTTGTCAGGGGCTTTATCAGATACGCAGTATTTT
len: 15; abundance: NA; d_gene: TRBD2; v_gene: TRBV5-1; j_gene: TRBJ2-4; CDR3aa: CASSFKRGAENIQYF; CDR3nt: TGCGCCAGCAGCTTCAAGCGGGGGGCGGAAAACATTCAGTACTTC
len: 15; abundance: many; d_gene: NA; v_gene: TRBV11-2; j_gene: TRBJ2-7; CDR3aa: CASSTGAGVSYEQYF; CDR3nt: TGTGCCAGCAGCACCGGGGCAGGAGTCTCCTACGAGCAGTACTTC
len: 15; abundance: NA; d_gene: TRBD1; v_gene: TRBV7-3; j_gene: TRBJ2-3; CDR3aa: CASSRTGAFTDTQYF; CDR3nt: TGTGCCAGCAGCCGGACAGGGGCTTTCACAGATACGCAGTATTTT
len: 14; abundance: few; d_gene: NA; v_gene: TRBV20-1; j_gene: TRBJ1-3; CDR3aa: CSASRFSSGNTIYF; CDR3nt: TGCAGTGCTAGTAGGTTTTCCTCTGGAAACACCATATATTTT
len: 18; abundance: NA; d_gene: TRBD2; v_gene: TRBV12-3/TRBV12-4; j_gene: TRBJ2-4; CDR3aa: CASSLGTSGSSAKNIQYF; CDR3nt: TGTGCCAGCAGTTTGGGGACTAGCGGATCCTCTGCCAAAAACATTCAGTACTTC
len: 15; abundance: few; d_gene: TRBD1; v_gene: TRBV7-2; j_gene: TRBJ2-5; CDR3aa: CASSLVPGGSETQYF; CDR3nt: TGTGCCAGCAGCTTAGTACCAGGGGGATCAGAGACCCAGTACTTC
len: 16; abundance: few; d_gene: NA; v_gene: TRBV12-3/TRBV12-4; j_gene: TRBJ2-2; CDR3aa: CATTHGTDANTGELFF; CDR3nt: TGTGCCACCACCCACGGGACGGACGCGAACACCGGGGAGCTGTTTTTT
len: 15; abundance: many; d_gene: NA; v_gene: TRBV7-9; j_gene: TRBJ2-3; CDR3aa: CASSLTKNHVDTQYF; CDR3nt: TGTGCCAGCAGCCTCACGAAGAACCATGTCGATACGCAGTATTTT
len: 13; abundance: NA; d_gene: NA; v_gene: TRBV29-1; j_gene: TRBJ2-5; CDR3aa: CSVAQSIGETQYF; CDR3nt: TGCAGCGTAGCCCAGTCGATAGGAGAGACCCAGTACTTC
len: 16; abundance: NA; d_gene: NA; v_gene: TRBV4-1; j_gene: TRBJ1-4; CDR3aa: CASSPGQLRTNEKLFF; CDR3nt: TGCGCCAGCAGCCCGGGCCAGCTTAGGACTAATGAAAAACTGTTTTTT
len: 13; abundance: NA; d_gene: NA; v_gene: TRBV19; j_gene: TRBJ1-3; CDR3aa: CASSTGQGNTIYF; CDR3nt: TGTGCCAGTAGTACCGGACAGGGAAACACCATATATTTT